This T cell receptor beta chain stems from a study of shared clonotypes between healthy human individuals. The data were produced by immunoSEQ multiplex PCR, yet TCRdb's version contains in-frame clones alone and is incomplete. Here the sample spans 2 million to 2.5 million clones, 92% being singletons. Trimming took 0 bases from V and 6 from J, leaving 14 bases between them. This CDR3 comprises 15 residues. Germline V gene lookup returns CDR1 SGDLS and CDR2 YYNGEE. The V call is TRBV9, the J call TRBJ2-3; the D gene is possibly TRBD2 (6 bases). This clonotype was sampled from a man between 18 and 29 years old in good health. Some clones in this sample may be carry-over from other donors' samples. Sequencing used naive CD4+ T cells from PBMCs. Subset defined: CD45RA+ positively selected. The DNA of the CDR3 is TGTGCCAGCAGCGTAGGGGCAGGGAGGCCCGATACGCAGTATTTT. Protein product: CASSVGAGRPDTQYF.